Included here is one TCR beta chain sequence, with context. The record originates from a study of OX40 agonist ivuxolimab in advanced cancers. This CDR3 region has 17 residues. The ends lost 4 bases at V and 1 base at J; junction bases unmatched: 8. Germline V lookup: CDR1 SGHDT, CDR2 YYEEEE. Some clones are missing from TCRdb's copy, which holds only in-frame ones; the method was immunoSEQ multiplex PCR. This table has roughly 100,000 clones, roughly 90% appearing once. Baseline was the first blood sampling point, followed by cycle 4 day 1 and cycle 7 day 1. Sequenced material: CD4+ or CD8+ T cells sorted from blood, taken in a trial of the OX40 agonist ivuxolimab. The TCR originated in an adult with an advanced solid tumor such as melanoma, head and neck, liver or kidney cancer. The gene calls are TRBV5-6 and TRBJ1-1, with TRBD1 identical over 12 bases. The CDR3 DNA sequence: TGTGCCAGCAGCGTGCCGGGACAGGGGGCGGCGAACACTGAAGCTTTCTTT. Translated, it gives CASSVPGQGAANTEAFF.